This T cell receptor (beta chain) was found in a study of shared clonotypes between healthy human individuals. About this clone itself: The antigen remains unidentified.

Every immunoSEQ plate was one replicate of a subset's evenly spread DNA. Unsorted PBMC replicate PCRs used about 290 ng DNA, roughly 30,000 T cell genomes. Authors' analysis steps: ImmunoSEQ supplied junction-only sequences lacking quality scores, so filtering was different. Repertoires were generated with immunoSEQ multiplex PCR, while TCRdb's copy carries only in-frame clones and drops some. The V and J calls and clone size were taken over from that table, and D and trimming were inferred from the DNA. The sample records roughly 500,000 clones, about three quarters being singletons. General study points: Collection of samples was limited to blood; tissue repertoires likely differ.

V was cut by 3 bases and J by 5 bases, with 7 bases left in between. CDR3 length: 12 amino acids. Germline-derived CDR1 and CDR2 are SGHAT and FQNNGV. The clonotype was recovered from a woman aged 40 to 49 in good health. Some clones in this sample may be carry-over from other donors' samples. The chain employs TRBV11-2 and TRBJ1-1, with D unresolved. The source material was PBMCs. The CDR3 sequence is CASSLIGTEAFF. In DNA, the CDR3 is TGTGCCAGCAGCTTGATTGGGACTGAAGCTTTCTTT.